This passage covers 18 T cell receptor beta chains from one sample sequenced in a study of CD8 T cells in ankylosing spondylitis listed by TCRdb under 2017. Which antigens these TCRs recognize remains unknown. Findings and caveats that apply to the study as a whole: A TCR beta motif made up of under ten highly homologous amino acid variants appeared to be characteristic of blood from ankylosing spondylitis patients.

The library was obtained by 5' RACE. Data came from an Illumina HiSeq 2500. TCRdb took the public reads, trimmed them with fastp at Q25, ran MiXCR for clone calling and kept in-frame beta chains. Every CDR3 protein is listed once, alongside the most common genes and DNA of its rows. The sample includes 650,000 to 800,000 distinct CDR3 sequences, with roughly 19% observed a single time. Under 20% of the sample is held by the ten biggest clonotypes. The sequenced sample consisted of blood, either unsorted or a sorted T cell fraction (not recorded which). The receptors come from a male donor with ankylosing spondylitis.

This rearrangement joins TRBV7-3 to TRBJ2-7; D might be TRBD2 (5 bases). Germline V gene data show CDR1 as SGHTA and CDR2 as FQGTGA. Between the trimmed V and J ends, which lost 1 base and 3 bases, there was a span of 7 bases. This CDR3 spans 13 amino acids. The CDR3 is CASSLNEGYEQYF. DNA of the CDR3: TGTGCCAGCAGCTTAAATGAGGGCTACGAGCAGTACTTC.

A few counts support this clonotype. The chain recombines TRBV20-1 with TRBJ2-3; TRBD2 agrees at 8 bases. Looked up from germline, CDR1 is DFQATT and CDR2 is SNEGSKA (reference sequence). The CDR3 extends over 14 amino acids. V dropped 5 bases and J dropped 2; count of bases not matched to a gene: 6. The CDR3 DNA reads TGCAGTGCTCTGACGGGAGGGATCACAGATACGCAGTATTTT. Its translation: CSALTGGITDTQYF.

This clonotype showed up many times. CDR3: CASSPRQGRTGELFF. The DNA of the CDR3 is TGTGCCAGCAGCCCTCGCCAGGGGCGCACCGGGGAGCTGTTTTTT. The V call is TRBV11-2, the J call TRBJ2-2; TRBD1 is a possible D gene (6 bases). Germline CDR1 and CDR2: SGHAT and FQNNGV. The V end lost 5 bases, the J end lost 4 bases, and 14 bases lay between the germline ends. This CDR3 is 15 amino acids long. The full variable domain, completed using reference TRBV11-2 and TRBJ2-2, is EAGVAQSPRYKIIEKRQSVAFWCNPISGHATLYWYQQILGQGPKLLIQFQNNGVVDDSQLPKDRFSAERLKGVDSTLKIQPAKLEDSAVYLCASSPRQGRTGELFFGEGSRLTVL.

The table lists this clonotype with a few counts. The chain couples TRBV5-1 to TRBJ2-7; D is unresolved. V was pared by 4 bases and J by 1 base, with 12 bases between. The CDR3 runs 14 residues. Germline lookup yields CDR1 SGHRS and CDR2 YFSETQ. In DNA, the CDR3 is TGCGCCAGCAGCCGACTCCCGGGTTCCTACGAGCAGTACTTC. Translated, it gives CASSRLPGSYEQYF.

The chain uses TRBV7-2 and TRBJ2-1; 8 bases fit TRBD1. Germline V CDR1 and CDR2: SGHTA, FQGNSA. This CDR3 region has 16 residues. With 5 bases clipped from V and 7 bases from J, the junction kept 13 bases outside the gene matches. DNA for the CDR3: TGTGCCAGCAGCCCCCGGGCAGGGGGCATTTTAAATGAGCAGTTCTTC. Protein sequence: CASSPRAGGILNEQFF.

This chain joins TRBV18 and TRBJ1-1; D remains unclear. V gave up 0 bases and J gave up 6 bases, with 8 bases separating them. The CDR3 length is 13 residues. The germline V gene encodes CDR1 KGHSH and CDR2 LQKENI. The CDR3 DNA follows: TGTGCCAGCTCACCACCACTGACGGCTGAAGCTTTCTTT. Its protein product is CASSPPLTAEAFF.

The chain carries TRBV24-1 and TRBJ2-5; tentative D call: TRBD1 (5 bases). CDR3 length equals 16 residues. Trimming removed 4 bases at V and 5 bases at J, with 19 bases between. Per germline, CDR1 KGHDR and CDR2 SFDVKD. CDR3 nucleotide sequence: TGTGCCACCAGTGACCCCGACAGAAAGGGGCCCGAGACCCAGTACTTC. It yields the protein CATSDPDRKGPETQYF.

The chain employs TRBV14 and TRBJ2-2, with D possibly matching TRBD1 (6 bases). CDR3 length equals 17 residues. CDR1 and CDR2 from the germline V gene are SGHDN and FVKESK. V lost 1 base, J lost 0 bases, and 12 bases lay in between. CDR3 amino acids: CASSQVVGTPNTGELFF. For the CDR3, the DNA is TGTGCCAGCAGCCAAGTGGTTGGGACACCGAACACCGGGGAGCTGTTTTTT.

This clonotype was detected a few times. V is TRBV20-1 and J is TRBJ2-1; D uncertain. There are 13 residues in the CDR3. Trimming cost V 3 bases and J 9 bases, with 15 bases left between them. Per the germline V gene, CDR1 is DFQATT and CDR2 is SNEGSKA (reference sequence). In nucleotides, the CDR3 is TGCAGTGCTAGTGTTAGCTCGCAATCTGAGCAGTTCTTC. Residues: CSASVSSQSEQFF.

The chain employs TRBV11-2 and TRBJ1-1; D is possibly TRBD1 (6 bases). The CDR3 is made up of 15 amino acids. Trimming took off 5 bases at V and 3 bases at J, with 16 bases between the two ends. CDR1 and CDR2 (germline): SGHAT, FQNNGV. Here the CDR3 reads CASSPLGGRYTEAFF. CDR3 DNA: TGTGCCAGCAGCCCCCTCGGGGGCCGTTACACTGAAGCTTTCTTT.

The chain employs TRBV4-2 and TRBJ2-3, with 10 bases identical to TRBD1. CDR3 size: 15 residues. Trimming at V came to 5 bases and at J to 6 bases, leaving 8 bases not matched to a gene. CDR1 is LGHNA and CDR2 is YNFKEQ in the germline V gene. The CDR3 sequence: CASSNPGQGSDTQYF. The CDR3 nucleotides are TGTGCCAGCAGCAATCCGGGACAGGGGTCGGATACGCAGTATTTT.

The chain has TRBV18 and TRBJ1-6, with a weak D call TRBD1 (6 bases). CDR3 size: 15 residues. Trimming shortened V by 2 bases and J by 10 bases, and 15 bases separated the two germline ends. Germline assignment: CDR1 KGHSH and CDR2 LQKENI. The CDR3 region has the DNA TGTGCCAGCTCACCAGGGACAATGGGGGAATCACCCCTCCACTTT. Encoded protein: CASSPGTMGESPLHF.

The rearrangement joins TRBV7-6 to TRBJ2-5; D unclear. There are 15 residues in the CDR3. V lost 0 bases, J lost 5 bases, and 13 bases lay in between. Germline V CDR1 and CDR2: SGHVS, FNYEAQ. CDR3 region: CASSLARTGQETQYF. CDR3 bases: TGTGCCAGCAGCTTAGCGCGCACGGGCCAGGAGACCCAGTACTTC.

This sequence joins TRBV10-1 and TRBJ1-6; D is uncertain. The CDR3 totals 13 residues. V was trimmed by 4 bases and J by 4 bases, leaving 5 bases between them. The germline V gene has CDR1 WNHNN and CDR2 SYGVQD (reference sequence). CDR3 amino acids: CASSGNYNSPLHF. CDR3 nucleotide sequence: TGCGCCAGCAGTGGGAATTATAATTCACCCCTCCACTTT.

This clonotype was detected many times. The V call is TRBV12-3 or TRBV12-4, the J call TRBJ2-1; 12 positions match TRBD1. The CDR3 contains 15 residues. With 5 bases clipped from V and 7 bases from J, the junction kept 6 bases outside the gene matches. This CDR3 is CASSLPGQGANEQFF. DNA for the CDR3: TGTGCCAGCAGTCTTCCGGGACAGGGGGCTAATGAGCAGTTCTTC.

The rearrangement joins TRBV5-1 to TRBJ2-7, with D possibly TRBD2 on 6 matching bases. Germline V gives CDR1 SGHRS, CDR2 YFSETQ. This CDR3 spans 14 amino acids. Deletions cut 1 base from V and 3 bases from J, with 11 bases between. The CDR3 spells CASSLYGGNYEQYF. Here the CDR3 DNA reads TGCGCCAGCAGCTTGTACGGGGGTAACTACGAGCAGTACTTC.

This clonotype was detected only a few times. V and J are TRBV20-1 and TRBJ2-5; the match to TRBD1 covers 9 bases. This CDR3 is 14 amino acids long. From germline, CDR1 is DFQATT and CDR2 SNEGSKA (reference sequence). The V and J ends lost 6 bases and 2 bases, in that order; junction bases with no gene match: 7. The CDR3 coding sequence is TGCAGTGCCCCTCCGGGACAGGGACAAGAGACCCAGTACTTC. Translated, it gives CSAPPGQGQETQYF.

This clonotype came up a few times. The chain links TRBV3-1 to TRBJ2-3, with TRBD2 matching over 12 bases. The CDR3 spans 16 residues. Trimming at V came to 5 bases and at J to 3 bases, leaving 6 bases not matched to a gene. The germline V gene encodes CDR1 LGHDT and CDR2 YNNKEL (reference sequence). Written as DNA, the CDR3 is TGTGCCAGCAGCTCAACGACTAGCGGGAGAACAGATACGCAGTATTTT. Translation: CASSSTTSGRTDTQYF.